This TCR beta chain was sequenced for a study of response to subunit inactivated influenza vaccine. TCRdb re-called the RT-PCR reads with MiXCR, one entry per CDR3 protein. The sample has about half a million distinct CDR3 sequences, 25% seen once. Findings and caveats of the study: Authors proposed each seasonal influenza vaccination draws in few new T cells.

The CDR3 extends over 13 amino acids. Trimming took off 5 bases at V and 0 bases at J, with 6 bases between the two ends. The germline gives CDR1 KGHDR, CDR2 SFDVKD. This clonotype turned up a few times. The antigen is unknown. This sample comprised CD4+ T cells sorted from PBMCs, obtained approximately 5 days after vaccination. The receptor comes from a man in his fifties or sixties who received an inactivated influenza vaccine. The chain uses TRBV24-1 and TRBJ1-1; D is unclear. CDR3 region: CATSAELNTEAFF. In nucleotides, the CDR3 is TGTGCCACCAGTGCCGAGCTGAACACTGAAGCTTTCTTT.